The clone carrying this TCR beta chain showed up just a few times. Only in-frame clones appear in the TCRdb table, and some are missing; sequencing was by immunoSEQ multiplex PCR. The sample has about 89,000 clones; more than 75% are singletons. This record comes from a study of control samples from healthy donors and cancer patients. CDR3 length: 18 residues. CDR1 KGHSH and CDR2 LQKENI come from the germline V gene. The V gene end was trimmed by 2 bases and the J gene end by 6 bases; junction bases not matched to a gene: 13. V usage is TRBV18 and J usage is TRBJ2-1, with TRBD1 matching over 10 bases. The source material was blood. This sequence was found in a man aged 25 to 40 in good health. Here the CDR3 reads CASSPTGTGVFYGNEQFF. CDR3 DNA: TGTGCCAGCTCACCAACCGGGACAGGGGTCTTCTATGGCAATGAGCAGTTCTTC.